The 5 T cell receptor beta chains below all came from one sample that was sequenced in a study of blood T cell repertoires in COVID-19. This table comes from immunoSEQ multiplex PCR, and its TCRdb copy is limited to in-frame clones, with some not included. The sample lists about 220,000 clones, approximately 82% occurring once. The sample taken for sequencing was peripheral blood. The receptor source for this set is a man over 45 with active or convalescent COVID-19.

J is TRBJ1-2 and V is TRBV5-4; D gene ambiguous. Trimming took 2 bases from V and 2 from J, leaving 10 bases between them. The CDR3 loop spans 14 amino acids. CDR1 and CDR2 (germline): SGHNT, YYREEE (reference sequence). CDR3 DNA: TGTGCCAGCAGCTTCCCGAACCTAAACTATGGCTACACCTTC. This gives the protein CASSFPNLNYGYTF.

The rearrangement uses TRBV7-2 and TRBJ1-3, with a tentative D call TRBD1 (5 bases). Per the germline V gene, CDR1 is SGHTA and CDR2 is FQGNSA. Trimming pared 3 bases from V and 2 bases from J, leaving 8 bases between. The CDR3 length is 14 residues. The CDR3 loop is CASSLGPPGNTIYF. The CDR3, as DNA: TGTGCCAGCAGCTTGGGGCCGCCTGGAAACACCATATATTTT.

The chain joins TRBV6-5 to TRBJ1-2; possibly TRBD1 for D (5 bases). Between the trimmed V and J ends, which lost 10 bases and 4 bases, there was a span of 19 bases. Germline loops: CDR1 MNHEY, CDR2 SVGAGI. This CDR3 is built from 14 residues. The CDR3 DNA sequence: TGTGCCACCCAACCCACGCAGGGTCCCTATGGCTACACCTTC. It yields the protein CATQPTQGPYGYTF.

The chain links TRBV7-8 to TRBJ2-3, with a weak D call TRBD2 (7 bases). Trimming shortened V by 0 bases and J by 9 bases, and 13 bases separated the two germline ends. Germline V gene data show CDR1 as SGHVS and CDR2 as FQNEAQ. There are 14 residues in the CDR3. CDR3 residues: CASSLAGGAVTQYF. The CDR3 region has the DNA TGTGCCAGCAGCTTAGCGGGGGGGGCGGTGACGCAGTATTTT.

This clone has a handful of counts. The chain uses TRBV2 and TRBJ1-1; D is unresolved. The germline V gene encodes CDR1 SNHLY and CDR2 FYNNEI. V gave up 8 bases and J gave up 8 bases, with 21 bases separating them. The CDR3 sequence is 14 residues long. The chain's CDR3 is CASGSSVEAAEAFF. The CDR3 DNA sequence: TGTGCCAGCGGGTCCTCAGTGGAGGCGGCGGAAGCTTTCTTT.